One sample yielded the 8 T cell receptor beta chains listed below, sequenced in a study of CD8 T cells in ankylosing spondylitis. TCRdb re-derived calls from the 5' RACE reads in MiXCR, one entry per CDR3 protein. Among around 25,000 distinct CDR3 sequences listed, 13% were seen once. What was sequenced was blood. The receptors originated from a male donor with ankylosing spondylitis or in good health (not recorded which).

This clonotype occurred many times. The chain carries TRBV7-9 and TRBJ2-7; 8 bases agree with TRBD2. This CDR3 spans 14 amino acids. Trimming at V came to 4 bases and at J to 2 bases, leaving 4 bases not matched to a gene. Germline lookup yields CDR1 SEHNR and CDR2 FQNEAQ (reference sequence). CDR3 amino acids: CASSSLSGTYEQYF. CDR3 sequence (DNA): TGTGCCAGCAGCTCGCTTAGCGGGACCTACGAGCAGTACTTC.

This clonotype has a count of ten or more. CDR3 bases: TGTGCCAGCAGCCACTTCTCTTCGGGGGGGCTGTATGAGCAGTTCTTC. It encodes CASSHFSSGGLYEQFF. The chain carries TRBV4-2 and TRBJ2-1, with 8 positions matching TRBD2. The CDR3 consists of 16 residues. Germline CDR1 LGHNA, CDR2 YNFKEQ. V was pared by 3 bases and J by 8 bases, with 12 bases of the junction left unmatched.

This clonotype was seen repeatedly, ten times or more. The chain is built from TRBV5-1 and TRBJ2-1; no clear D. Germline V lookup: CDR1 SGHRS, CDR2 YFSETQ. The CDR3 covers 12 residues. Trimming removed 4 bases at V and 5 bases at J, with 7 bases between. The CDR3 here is CASSPTHNEQFF. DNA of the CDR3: TGCGCCAGCAGCCCGACCCACAATGAGCAGTTCTTC.

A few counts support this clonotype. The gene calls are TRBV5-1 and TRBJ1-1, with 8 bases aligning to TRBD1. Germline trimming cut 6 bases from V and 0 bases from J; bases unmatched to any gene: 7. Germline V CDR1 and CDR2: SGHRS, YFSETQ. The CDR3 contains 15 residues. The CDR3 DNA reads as TGCGCCAGCAAGAGGGCAGGGGGCATGAACACTGAAGCTTTCTTT. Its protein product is CASKRAGGMNTEAFF. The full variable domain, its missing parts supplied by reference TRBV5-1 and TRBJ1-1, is KAGVTQTPRYLIKTRGQQVTLSCSPISGHRSVSWYQQTPGQGLQFLFEYFSETQRNKGNFPGRFSGRQFSNSRSEMNVSTLELGDSALYLCASKRAGGMNTEAFFGQGTRLTVV.

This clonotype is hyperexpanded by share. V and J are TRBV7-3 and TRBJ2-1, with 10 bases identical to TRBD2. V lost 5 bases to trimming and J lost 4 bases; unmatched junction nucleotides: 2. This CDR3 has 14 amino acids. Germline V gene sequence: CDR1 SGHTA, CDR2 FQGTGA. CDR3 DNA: TGTGCCAGCAGCCTACTAGCGGGGTACAATGAGCAGTTCTTC. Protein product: CASSLLAGYNEQFF.

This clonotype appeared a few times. CDR3 region: CASRPQGQGYEQYF. The DNA for the CDR3 is TGTGCCAGCAGACCTCAGGGACAGGGGTACGAGCAGTACTTC. The gene calls are TRBV28 and TRBJ2-7; 10 nucleotides agree with TRBD1. The junction had 6 bases not matched to a gene; V was cut back by 6 bases and J by 4 bases. CDR3 length: 14 residues. CDR1 is MDHEN, CDR2 SYDVKM, per germline.

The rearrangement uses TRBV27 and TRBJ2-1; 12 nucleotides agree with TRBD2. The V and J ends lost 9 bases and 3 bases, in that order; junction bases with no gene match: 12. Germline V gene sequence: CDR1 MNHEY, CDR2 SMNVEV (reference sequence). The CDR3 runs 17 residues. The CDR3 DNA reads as TGTGCCAGTAAGGGGTCCGGACTAGCGGGATACTACAATGAGCAGTTCTTC. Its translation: CASKGSGLAGYYNEQFF.

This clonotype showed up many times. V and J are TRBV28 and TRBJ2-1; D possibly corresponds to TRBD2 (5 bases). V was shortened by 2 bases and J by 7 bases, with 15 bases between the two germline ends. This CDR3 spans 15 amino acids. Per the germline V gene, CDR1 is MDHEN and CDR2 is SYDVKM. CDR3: CASSLAAPRGNEQFF. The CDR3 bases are TGTGCCAGCAGTTTAGCGGCACCTCGGGGTAATGAGCAGTTCTTC.